Each of the 4 T cell receptor beta chains below was sequenced from the same sample in a study of regulatory T cells in long-lasting Graves disease (dated by TCRdb to the early 2020s). Libraries were made using multiplex PCR. Instrument used: Illumina HiSeq 4000. TCR beta libraries were built with iRepertoire HTBI primers and Arm-PCR amplification of CDR3 regions. TCRdb cleaned the public reads at Q25 with fastp, built clones with MiXCR and kept in-frame beta chains. Identical CDR3 proteins give one entry, which carries the most common genes and DNA. The sample table contains around 300,000 distinct CDR3 sequences; only one count was recorded for around 20% of them. The ten biggest clones cover roughly three fifths of the sample. The label giving this sample's time point can be read as: persistent/refractory GD, antithyroid drugs over 5 years with positive TRAb. RNA was extracted from PBMCs in TRIzol for both TCR sequencing and RNA sequencing.

The sequences come from peripheral blood mononuclear cells (PBMCs), collected when the disease was refractory, from a patient treated with antithyroid drugs. All receptors come from a female donor with Graves disease.

This clonotype was found many times. The V call is TRBV11-2, the J call TRBJ2-7, with D possibly matching TRBD2 (5 bases). Germline V gene lookup returns CDR1 SGHAT and CDR2 FQNNGV. V lost 3 bases to trimming and J lost 2 bases, with 17 bases between them. The CDR3 is 16 residues long. As DNA, the CDR3 is TGTGCCAGCAGCTTGGACTCGGGGTCAGACACCTACGAGCAGTACTTC. Protein sequence: CASSLDSGSDTYEQYF.

This clonotype has just a few counts. J is TRBJ1-1 and V is TRBV27; possibly TRBD1 for D (5 bases). The germline CDR1 and CDR2 sequences are MNHEY and SMNVEV (reference sequence). The V end lost 7 bases, the J end lost 4 bases, and 16 bases lay between the germline ends. The CDR3 spans 14 residues. The chain's CDR3 is CASTWDGSATEAFF. The CDR3 nucleotides are TGTGCCAGCACGTGGGACGGATCGGCCACTGAAGCTTTCTTT.

This clonotype occurred many times. The V gene is TRBV6-5, the J gene TRBJ1-6; no clear D. CDR1 and CDR2 (germline): MNHEY, SVGAGI. CDR3 size: 13 residues. The V end was cut by 2 bases, the J end by 8 bases, with 7 bases between. CDR3: CASSYDGDSPLHF. The DNA of the CDR3 is TGTGCCAGCAGTTACGACGGGGATTCACCCCTCCACTTT.

The chain uses TRBV6-2 or TRBV6-3 and TRBJ2-2, with 7 bases identical to TRBD2. Germline V gene sequence: CDR1 MNHEY, CDR2 SVGEGT. The CDR3 is made up of 17 amino acids. With V trimmed by 7 bases and J by 3 bases, 14 bases remained unmatched. The CDR3 region is CASTNLSLAVYTGELFF. The CDR3 DNA reads TGTGCCAGCACCAACTTAAGCCTAGCGGTCTACACCGGGGAGCTGTTTTTT.